Listed here are 11 T cell receptor beta chains from one sample, sequenced in a study of blood T cell repertoires in COVID-19. Clones were sequenced by immunoSEQ multiplex PCR, and TCRdb holds only the in-frame ones, with some missing. The data show 250,000 or so clones, 80% to 90% seen once. Sequenced: PBMCs or T cells enriched from blood (not recorded which). The receptors stem from a woman aged 45-65 years who had recovered from COVID-19.

As DNA, the CDR3 is TGTGCCAGCAGCTTAGACGCGGTATCCCAGCCCCAGCATTTT. This translates into CASSLDAVSQPQHF. The chain joins TRBV7-8 to TRBJ1-5; D remains unclear. The CDR3 extends over 14 amino acids. V lost 1 base to trimming and J lost 7 bases, with 11 bases between them. Looked up from germline, CDR1 is SGHVS and CDR2 is FQNEAQ.

The chain is built from TRBV28 and TRBJ1-5, with a tentative D call TRBD1 (5 bases). The CDR3 runs 15 residues. The germline V gene encodes CDR1 MDHEN and CDR2 SYDVKM. V was cut by 0 bases and J by 5 bases, with 11 bases left in between. CDR3 sequence (DNA): TGTGCCAGCAGTTTATGGGGGGGGAACGATCAGCCCCAGCATTTT. It translates to CASSLWGGNDQPQHF.

This chain links TRBV27 with TRBJ2-7; 9 bases fit TRBD2. Germline V gene data show CDR1 as MNHEY and CDR2 as SMNVEV (reference sequence). This CDR3 is built from 15 residues. J was trimmed by 4 bases and V by 8 bases; bases with no gene match: 12. The CDR3 bases are TGTGCCAGCTTCCACGCGGGGGGGCCGGGGTACGAGCAGTACTTC. Its protein is CASFHAGGPGYEQYF.

The chain has TRBV27 and TRBJ2-1, with 13 bases lining up with TRBD2. The germline CDR1 and CDR2 sequences are MNHEY and SMNVEV (reference sequence). V shed 5 bases and J 6 bases; nucleotides not matched to a gene: 4. The CDR3 loop spans 15 amino acids. CDR3: CASSPGTSGINEQFF. CDR3 coding DNA: TGTGCCAGCAGTCCCGGGACTAGCGGGATCAATGAGCAGTTCTTC.

J is TRBJ1-1 and V is TRBV18; D gene uncertain. From germline, CDR1 is KGHSH and CDR2 LQKENI. V was cut by 1 base and J by 11 bases, with 20 bases left in between. The CDR3 runs 15 residues. In nucleotides, the CDR3 is TGTGCCAGCTCACCACTTCCCGGGAGGCGCTCTGTGGCTTTCTTT. Translated: CASSPLPGRRSVAFF.

The table lists this clone with a few counts. This chain connects TRBV18 to TRBJ2-1; no reliable D call. Germline loops: CDR1 KGHSH, CDR2 LQKENI. V lost 3 bases and J 5 bases, leaving 8 bases between the germline ends. This CDR3 region has 13 residues. The CDR3 loop reads CASSPRIDNEQFF. CDR3 nucleotide sequence: TGTGCCAGCTCACCGAGGATCGACAATGAGCAGTTCTTC. Supplemented by reference TRBV18 and TRBJ2-1, the full variable domain reads NAGVMQNPRHLVRRRGQEARLRCSPMKGHSHVYWYRQLPEEGLKFMVYLQKENIIDESGMPKERFSAEFPKEGPSILRIQQVVRGDSAAYFCASSPRIDNEQFFGPGTRLTVL.

The V call is TRBV11-2, the J call TRBJ2-1, with D hard to call. CDR1 and CDR2 (germline): SGHAT, FQNNGV. CDR3 size: 12 residues. Trimming removed 2 bases at V and 7 bases at J, with 6 bases between. The CDR3 region is CASSLSENEQFF. CDR3 nucleotide sequence: TGTGCCAGCAGCTTATCAGAAAATGAGCAGTTCTTC.

This clone appeared once. This chain links TRBV5-1 with TRBJ2-3; D possibly corresponds to TRBD2 (5 bases). With 0 bases removed from V and 6 bases from J, the gap between germline ends came to 14 bases. The germline V gene has CDR1 SGHRS and CDR2 YFSETQ. The CDR3 is 15 residues long. The CDR3 loop is CASSLAPSSLDTQYF. Written as DNA, the CDR3 is TGCGCCAGCAGCTTGGCCCCCTCTAGCCTCGATACGCAGTATTTT.

The chain recombines TRBV27 with TRBJ1-1; 7 nucleotides match TRBD1. This CDR3 contains 15 residues. Germline V gene data show CDR1 as MNHEY and CDR2 as SMNVEV (reference sequence). Germline trimming cut 5 bases from V and 0 bases from J; bases unmatched to any gene: 6. CDR3 bases: TGTGCCAGCAGTGCCTCGACAGGGTTGAACACTGAAGCTTTCTTT. Translating gives CASSASTGLNTEAFF.

This chain joins TRBV6-1 and TRBJ2-1; D gene uncertain. V lost 2 bases to trimming and J lost 8 bases, with 10 bases between them. Germline CDR1 is MNHNS and CDR2 is SASEGT. This CDR3 spans 13 amino acids. The CDR3 DNA is TGTGCCAGCAGTGAAAACAGCCCGTATGAGCAGTTCTTC. Translating it yields CASSENSPYEQFF.

This clone was detected a few times. The chain has TRBV19 and TRBJ2-1; 7 bases are shared with TRBD1. V trimming: 11 bases; J trimming: 2 bases; junction bases outside the gene matches: 9. Germline lookup yields CDR1 LNHDA and CDR2 SQIVND (reference sequence). The CDR3 sequence is 14 residues long. The CDR3 region is CAGLTGVPYNEQFF. The CDR3 DNA reads as TGTGCCGGGCTAACAGGGGTTCCCTACAATGAGCAGTTCTTC.